This is a list of T cell receptor beta chains from one sample in a study of neoadjuvant anti-PD-1 for oral cavity cancer. Method: immunoSEQ multiplex PCR; TCRdb's copy keeps in-frame clones and lacks some. The sample comprises approximately 74,000 clones, 84% of which are singletons, and about 3.4% rests with the top ten. The sequencing used PBMCs, collected before nivolumab (anti-PD-1) treatment. All receptors derive from a person aged 35 to 85 with oral cavity squamous cell carcinoma. Both conserved end residues are part of each CDR3. The D gene is left open where the match is weak.

J: TRBJ2-7; D: .; length: 13; V: TRBV7-9; CDR3: CASSLVAISEQYF
J: TRBJ2-1; D: TRBD2; length: 15; V: TRBV27; CDR3: CASSQGLAGVHEQFF
J: TRBJ2-7; D: TRBD2; length: 15; V: TRBV29-1; CDR3: CSVTKTSGRAYEQYF
J: TRBJ1-4; D: .; length: 14; V: TRBV6-6; CDR3: CASNLLQESEKLFF
J: TRBJ1-5; D: .; length: 14; V: TRBV21-1; CDR3: CASKLDRVGQPQHF
J: TRBJ2-7; D: TRBD2; length: 14; V: TRBV5-6; CDR3: CASSLAGLAGVLYF
J: TRBJ2-5; D: .; length: 14; V: TRBV5-4; CDR3: CASSLAAGAKTQYF
J: TRBJ2-3; D: .; length: 15; V: TRBV19; CDR3: CASSERAGSTDTQYF
J: TRBJ1-2; D: .; length: 16; V: TRBV10-2; CDR3: CASSDSTANRPDGYTF
J: TRBJ2-7; D: .; length: 12; V: TRBV30; CDR3: CAWSVQADEQYF
J: TRBJ1-3; D: TRBD1; length: 16; V: TRBV7-6; CDR3: CASSSRTGGNGNTIYF
J: TRBJ2-2; D: .; length: 16; V: TRBV19; CDR3: CASSKDSGSNTGELFF
J: TRBJ2-3; D: TRBD2; length: 17; V: TRBV5-1; CDR3: CASSGGTSGMSTDTQYF
J: TRBJ2-5; D: TRBD2; length: 14; V: TRBV6-5; CDR3: CASSSSWGGETQYF
J: TRBJ1-1; D: .; length: 13; V: TRBV2; CDR3: CASNLLRLAGAFF
J: TRBJ1-5; D: .; length: 15; V: TRBV19; CDR3: CASSMSSTPNQPQHF
J: TRBJ1-5; D: TRBD1; length: 14; V: TRBV6-6; CDR3: CASRLGQGRQPQHF
J: TRBJ1-5; D: .; length: 15; V: TRBV5-4; CDR3: CASSLGTGSNQPQHF
J: TRBJ2-3; D: .; length: 16; V: TRBV9; CDR3: CASSRLGRESTDTQYF
J: TRBJ1-1; D: .; length: 13; V: TRBV10-3; CDR3: CAIRGDGADEAFF
J: TRBJ1-5; D: .; length: 11; V: TRBV19; CDR3: CASGGGWPQHF
J: TRBJ2-2; D: .; length: 13; V: TRBV30; CDR3: CAWSWASAGELFF
J: TRBJ2-1; D: .; length: 14; V: TRBV29-1; CDR3: CSVEDRGYPNEQFF
J: TRBJ2-2; D: TRBD1; length: 16; V: TRBV5-1; CDR3: CASSLQGLVNTGELFF
J: TRBJ1-5; D: .; length: 11; V: TRBV2; CDR3: CASGENQPQHF
J: TRBJ1-1; D: .; length: 14; V: TRBV29-1; CDR3: CSVERLFSNTEAFF
J: TRBJ2-1; D: TRBD1; length: 18; V: TRBV30; CDR3: CAWSYSPGQGFSYNEQFF
J: TRBJ1-2; D: TRBD1; length: 12; V: TRBV29-1; CDR3: CSVGTGTYGYTF
J: TRBJ1-2; D: .; length: 14; V: TRBV10-3; CDR3: CAISESTQSYGYTF
J: TRBJ1-1; D: .; length: 12; V: TRBV5-6; CDR3: CASSFANTEAFF
J: TRBJ2-7; D: .; length: 12; V: TRBV11-2; CDR3: CASSLDSFEQYF
J: TRBJ2-5; D: .; length: 16; V: TRBV5-1; CDR3: CASSLVGSGGLETQYF
J: TRBJ1-2; D: TRBD1; length: 14; V: TRBV10-3; CDR3: CAISESNTGDGYTF
J: TRBJ2-1; D: TRBD2; length: 16; V: TRBV5-4; CDR3: CASRRTSGSSYNEQFF
J: TRBJ2-5; D: .; length: 16; V: TRBV9; CDR3: CASSVGGTAFGETQYF
J: TRBJ2-7; D: TRBD2; length: 14; V: TRBV10-3; CDR3: CAISEGRAEYEQYF
J: TRBJ2-7; D: .; length: 13; V: TRBV7-7; CDR3: CASSLVRSYEQYF
J: TRBJ2-2; D: .; length: 11; V: TRBV29-1; CDR3: CSVAAPGELFF
J: TRBJ1-3; D: .; length: 13; V: TRBV30; CDR3: CAWRSGYGNTIYF
J: TRBJ2-7; D: .; length: 12; V: TRBV5-4; CDR3: CASSFGTYEQYF
J: TRBJ1-5; D: .; length: 13; V: TRBV2; CDR3: CASRAGFTQPQHF
J: TRBJ2-1; D: .; length: 14; V: TRBV30; CDR3: CAWSSLAENNEQFF
J: TRBJ1-4; D: .; length: 13; V: TRBV30; CDR3: CAWKGLANEKLFF
J: TRBJ1-5; D: .; length: 13; V: TRBV10-2; CDR3: CASSDRDNQPQHF
J: TRBJ1-5; D: TRBD1; length: 15; V: TRBV6-6; CDR3: CASSPPDRGDQPQHF
J: TRBJ1-1; D: TRBD1; length: 14; V: TRBV6-5; CDR3: CASRDRDMNTEAFF
J: TRBJ1-2; D: .; length: 16; V: TRBV5-4; CDR3: CASSFGTTTGLGGYTF
J: TRBJ2-2; D: TRBD2; length: 15; V: TRBV6-4; CDR3: CASSEAGAFTGELFF
J: TRBJ1-5; D: TRBD1; length: 15; V: TRBV27; CDR3: CASSPQRQGGQPQHF
J: TRBJ2-1; D: TRBD2; length: 17; V: TRBV5-1; CDR3: CASYKGERETTYNEQFF
J: TRBJ2-7; D: .; length: 14; V: TRBV30; CDR3: CAWRRGAGRGEQYF
J: TRBJ1-4; D: TRBD1; length: 15; V: TRBV27; CDR3: CASSLLTGGSEKLFF
J: TRBJ1-1; D: .; length: 13; V: TRBV19; CDR3: CASSPRTPVEAFF
J: TRBJ2-7; D: .; length: 14; V: TRBV5-4; CDR3: CASSLTEGPYEQYF
J: TRBJ2-3; D: .; length: 17; V: TRBV6-1; CDR3: CASSEAHAASLTDTQYF
J: TRBJ1-3; D: .; length: 13; V: TRBV29-1; CDR3: CSASGSVGNTIYF
J: TRBJ2-7; D: .; length: 13; V: TRBV27; CDR3: CASSSTGSYEQYF